This entry features one T cell receptor (beta chain) sequence. The V gene's germline CDR1 is SQVTM and CDR2 ANQGSEA. The trim removed 7 bases at V and 8 bases at J, leaving 5 bases unmatched. CDR3 size: 13 residues. This sample stems from a study of T cell changes during pregnancy in multiple sclerosis. Sequenced by immunoSEQ multiplex PCR; TCRdb stores in-frame clones only, minus some. Of fewer than 85,000 clones in the sample, just over 90% were seen once. The material sequenced was peripheral blood, taken in the second trimester of pregnancy. The TCR comes from a female donor with multiple sclerosis, enrolled in a pregnancy study. The chain couples TRBV29-1 to TRBJ2-1; 13 bases fit TRBD2. The CDR3 protein is CSAGLAGDHEQFF. In DNA form, the CDR3 reads TGCAGCGCCGGACTAGCGGGGGACCATGAGCAGTTCTTC.